The subject of this entry is one T cell receptor beta chain. What it binds is not known. These data originate in a study of T cells after yellow fever vaccination. Study conclusions and caveats: Some clonotypes, a small share, were shared between CD4 and CD8 compartments. At less than 97% for CD4 and about 87% for CD8, most primary-vaccination clones showed up again after the booster.

TCRdb reprocessed the 5' RACE reads with MiXCR, giving one entry per CDR3 protein. Among approximately 550,000 distinct CDR3 sequences, less than 15% were seen once, and the ten largest hold 11% to 15%. V trimming: 5 bases; J trimming: 5 bases; junction bases outside the gene matches: 8. Germline CDR1 is MNHNS and CDR2 is SASEGT. The CDR3 consists of 15 residues. The sequence came from a man between 25 and 39 years old who received the YFV17D yellow fever vaccine. Sequences were derived from PBMCs, sampled on the day of the yellow fever booster vaccination. The gene calls are TRBV6-1 and TRBJ2-7, with 11 bases fitting TRBD2. This CDR3 is CASSLSGRAGNEQYF. In nucleotides, the CDR3 is TGTGCCAGCAGTCTTAGCGGGAGGGCCGGTAACGAGCAGTACTTC.